One and the same sample provided the 11 T cell receptor beta chains below, sequenced in a study of spatial heterogeneity in lung cancer. Sample time point: sample taken at primary tumor resection. From tumor, nontumor lung or frozen PBMC, whole RNA was taken unsorted for sequencing. TCRdb itself ran the 5' RACE reads through MiXCR, one entry per CDR3 protein. Here the sample spans 10,000 to 11,000 distinct CDR3 sequences, approximately 6.5% being singletons. This specimen consisted of PBMCs, obtained at surgery. The origin of the receptors is a male donor with early-stage non-small cell lung cancer.

This clonotype has ten or more counts. This beta chain is a stray sequence in a library constructed for alpha chains; its clone size is not meaningful. This CDR3 is CATSRDSSGSYEQYF. DNA for the CDR3: TGTGCCACCAGCAGAGATTCCAGCGGGAGCTACGAGCAGTACTTC. This chain uses TRBV15 with TRBJ2-7; 8 positions match TRBD2. This CDR3 is built from 15 residues. Trimming removed 0 bases from V and 3 bases from J; junction bases left unmatched: 4. From germline, CDR1 is LNHNV and CDR2 YYDKDF (reference sequence).

About this clonotype: This beta chain is a stray read from a library made for alpha chains; its abundance is not meaningful. V usage is TRBV20-1 and J usage is TRBJ1-6, with 7 bases lining up with TRBD1. CDR3 length: 14 amino acids. Germline trimming cut 2 bases from V and 5 bases from J; bases unmatched to any gene: 3. From germline, CDR1 is DFQATT and CDR2 SNEGSKA (reference sequence). CDR3 DNA: TGCAGTGCTAGAACGGGACAGAATAATTCACCCCTCCACTTT. Residues: CSARTGQNNSPLHF.

As to this clonotype: Because the library targeted alpha chains, this beta chain is an off-target read whose size means little. The chain employs TRBV4-2 and TRBJ2-3; perhaps TRBD2 as D (6 bases). V was clipped by 2 bases and J by 0 bases, with 21 bases between them. The CDR3 loop spans 19 amino acids. Looked up from germline, CDR1 is LGHNA and CDR2 is YNFKEQ. Here the CDR3 reads CASSQSLAVRPVSTDTQYF. Here the CDR3 DNA reads TGTGCCAGCAGCCAATCGTTAGCGGTACGACCCGTTAGCACAGATACGCAGTATTTT.

Worth noting for this clonotype: For a library built for alpha chains, this beta chain is a stray read; little rests on its size. The J gene is TRBJ2-7, the V gene TRBV27; 15 nucleotides align to TRBD2. V trimming: 5 bases; J trimming: 7 bases; junction bases outside the gene matches: 9. CDR1 is MNHEY and CDR2 is SMNVEV in the germline V gene (reference sequence). CDR3 length: 16 amino acids. CDR3 amino acids: CASSTWTSGRAREQYF. In DNA form, the CDR3 reads TGTGCCAGCAGTACTTGGACTAGCGGGAGGGCGCGGGAGCAGTACTTC.

This clonotype showed up just a few times. This beta chain is off target for a library built for alpha chains, so its abundance means little. This rearrangement joins TRBV12-3 or TRBV12-4 to TRBJ1-1, with D perhaps matching TRBD1 (5 bases). The CDR3 is 15 amino acids. V shed 4 bases and J shed 0 bases, with 12 bases lying between them. CDR3 bases: TGTGCCAGCAGTTACCTAGGACACCTGAACACTGAAGCTTTCTTT. Translated: CASSYLGHLNTEAFF.

This clonotype was counted only a few times. The library was built for alpha chains, so this beta chain is an off-target read and its size means little. The chain employs TRBV7-2 and TRBJ2-1; 10 bases line up with TRBD2. V lost 7 bases, J lost 5 bases, and 11 bases stayed unmatched. The CDR3 has 16 amino acids. Germline lookup yields CDR1 SGHTA and CDR2 FQGNSA. For the CDR3, the DNA is TGTGCCAGCACCAGCTTATCTAGCGGGGGCCACAATGAGCAGTTCTTC. Protein: CASTSLSSGGHNEQFF.

Within the sample, this clonotype is medium-sized. This beta chain is a stray sequence in a library constructed for alpha chains; its clone size is not meaningful. The V call is TRBV11-2, the J call TRBJ2-3, with 8 bases that match TRBD1. The V and J ends lost 6 bases and 5 bases, in that order; junction bases with no gene match: 7. CDR1 is SGHAT and CDR2 is FQNNGV in the germline V gene. This CDR3 has 14 residues. CDR3 DNA: TGTGCCAGCAGTCTGGACAGGGTGTTAGATACGCAGTATTTT. Translating gives CASSLDRVLDTQYF.

A note on this clonotype: Just one base apart from a much larger clone, this may be a read error. This beta chain is an off-target read within a library intended for alpha chains, so its frequency means little. The chain combines TRBV20-1 with TRBJ1-5; the D gene is possibly TRBD1 (6 bases). Germline CDR1 DFQATT, CDR2 SNEGSKA (reference sequence). CDR3 length equals 12 residues. The CDR3 reads CSGRGGNQPRHF. CDR3 sequence (DNA): TGCAGCGGGAGGGGGGGCAATCAGCCCCGGCATTTT.

This clonotype has just a few counts. This beta chain is off target for a library built for alpha chains, so its abundance means little. The gene calls are TRBV19 and TRBJ2-2; 11 bases match TRBD2. Germline lookup yields CDR1 LNHDA and CDR2 SQIVND (reference sequence). The CDR3 has 15 amino acids. With V trimmed by 6 bases and J by 5 bases, 5 bases remained unmatched. CDR3 sequence (DNA): TGTGCCAGTAGACTAGCGGGAGTTAATACCGGGGAGCTGTTTTTT. Protein: CASRLAGVNTGELFF.

This clonotype is classed as medium-sized. Within a library made for alpha chains, this beta chain is off target, and its count is uninformative. This chain joins TRBV20-1 and TRBJ2-3; no clear D gene. This CDR3 is built from 14 residues. V lost 0 bases and J 1 base, leaving 8 bases between the germline ends. The germline V gene encodes CDR1 DFQATT and CDR2 SNEGSKA (reference sequence). The DNA for the CDR3 is TGCAGTGCTAGAGATGAGGATGGCACAGATACGCAGTATTTT. Its translation is CSARDEDGTDTQYF.

This clonotype was recorded many times. Because the library targeted alpha chains, this beta chain is an off-target read whose size means little. Here the CDR3 reads CSVWRQLRRDTEAFF. For the CDR3, the DNA is TGCAGCGTTTGGAGACAGCTACGAAGAGACACTGAAGCTTTCTTT. The V call is TRBV29-1, the J call TRBJ1-1, with D possibly being TRBD1 (5 bases). The V and J ends lost 5 bases and 3 bases respectively, with 19 bases between them. The CDR3 has 15 amino acids. Per the germline V gene, CDR1 is SQVTM and CDR2 is ANQGSEA.